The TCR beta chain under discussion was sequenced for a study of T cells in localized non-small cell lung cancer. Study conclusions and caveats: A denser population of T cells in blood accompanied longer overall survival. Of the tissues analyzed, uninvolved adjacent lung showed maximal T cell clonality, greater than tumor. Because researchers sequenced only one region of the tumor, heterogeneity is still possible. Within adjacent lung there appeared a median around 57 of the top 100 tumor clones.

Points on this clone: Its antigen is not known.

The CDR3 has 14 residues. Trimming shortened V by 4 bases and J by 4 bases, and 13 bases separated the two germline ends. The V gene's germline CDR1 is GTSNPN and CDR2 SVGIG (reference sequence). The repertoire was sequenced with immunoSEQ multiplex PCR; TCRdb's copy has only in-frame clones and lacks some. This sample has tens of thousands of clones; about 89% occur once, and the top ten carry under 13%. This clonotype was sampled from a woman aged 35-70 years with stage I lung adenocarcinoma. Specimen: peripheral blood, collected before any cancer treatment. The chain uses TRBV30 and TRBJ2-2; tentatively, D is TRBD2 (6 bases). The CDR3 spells CAWTLGAGTGELFF. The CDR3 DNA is TGTGCCTGGACTTTGGGAGCGGGCACCGGGGAGCTGTTTTTT.